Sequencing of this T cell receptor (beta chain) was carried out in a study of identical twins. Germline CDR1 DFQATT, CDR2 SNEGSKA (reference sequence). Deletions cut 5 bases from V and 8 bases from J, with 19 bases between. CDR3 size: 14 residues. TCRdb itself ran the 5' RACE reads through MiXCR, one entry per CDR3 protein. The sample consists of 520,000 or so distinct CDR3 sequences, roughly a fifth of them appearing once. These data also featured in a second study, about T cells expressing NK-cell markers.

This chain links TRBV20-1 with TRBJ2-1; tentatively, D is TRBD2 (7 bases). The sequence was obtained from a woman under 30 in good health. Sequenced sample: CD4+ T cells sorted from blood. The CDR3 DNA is TGCAGTGCTTCCCGGGGGGCCCCCTCGCATGAGCAGTTCTTC. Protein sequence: CSASRGAPSHEQFF.